A single sample is the source of the 24 T cell receptor beta chains below, sequenced in a study of blood T cell repertoires in COVID-19. Some clones are missing from TCRdb's copy, which holds only in-frame ones; the method was immunoSEQ multiplex PCR. The sample lists about 360,000 clones, around 87% seen once, with around 1.9% in the top ten. Sequenced: PBMCs or T cells enriched from blood (not recorded which). These receptors originate from a man between 35 and 55 years old in a cohort exposed to, infected with or recovered from COVID-19 (not recorded which).

This clone appeared a few times. This sequence joins TRBV2 and TRBJ2-1; 9 bases are a match to TRBD2. The CDR3 length is 16 residues. V shed 7 bases, J shed 7 bases, and the junction held 14 bases outside the gene matches. CDR1 and CDR2 from the germline V gene are SNHLY and FYNNEI. The CDR3 loop reads CASKIRGSGSGNEQFF. In DNA form, the CDR3 reads TGTGCCAGCAAGATTCGTGGTAGCGGGAGTGGGAATGAGCAGTTCTTC.

The V call is TRBV5-1, the J call TRBJ2-7; 10 bases map to TRBD2. CDR3 length equals 15 residues. The V gene end was trimmed by 4 bases and the J gene end by 0 bases; junction bases not matched to a gene: 4. The V gene's germline CDR1 is SGHRS and CDR2 YFSETQ. DNA of the CDR3: TGCGCCAGCAGCCAACTAGCGGGACCCTCCTACGAGCAGTACTTC. Protein product: CASSQLAGPSYEQYF.

This clone was counted a single time. The rearrangement joins TRBV15 to TRBJ1-5; 7 bases agree with TRBD1. The V and J ends lost 3 bases and 1 base, in that order; junction bases with no gene match: 3. This CDR3 contains 15 residues. Germline CDR1 is LNHNV and CDR2 is YYDKDF (reference sequence). The CDR3 nucleotides are TGTGCCACCAGCAGGAAGGGACAGAGCAATCAGCCCCAGCATTTT. Amino acid sequence: CATSRKGQSNQPQHF.

The J gene is TRBJ1-1, the V gene TRBV6-5; D remains unclear. This CDR3 contains 14 residues. Germline V gives CDR1 MNHEY, CDR2 SVGAGI. Trimming removed 0 bases at V and 1 base at J, with 6 bases between. CDR3 in amino acids: CASSYSWANTEAFF. For the CDR3, the DNA is TGTGCCAGCAGTTACTCGTGGGCGAACACTGAAGCTTTCTTT.

This clone was seen more than once but under ten times. The J gene is TRBJ2-7, the V gene TRBV18; D possibly corresponds to TRBD2 (6 bases). This CDR3 comprises 13 residues. Per germline, CDR1 KGHSH and CDR2 LQKENI. Between the trimmed V and J ends, which lost 1 base and 3 bases, there was a span of 7 bases. The chain's CDR3 is CASSPRGDYEQYF. The CDR3 DNA follows: TGTGCCAGCTCACCACGGGGGGACTACGAGCAGTACTTC.

The chain joins TRBV6-5 to TRBJ2-3; D unresolved. The germline V gene has CDR1 MNHEY and CDR2 SVGAGI. The CDR3 length is 15 residues. Between the trimmed V and J ends, which lost 4 bases and 1 base, there was a span of 12 bases. For the CDR3, the DNA is TGTGCCAGCAGTTTCAGGTTGTCGGGCACAGATACGCAGTATTTT. This codes for CASSFRLSGTDTQYF.

On this clone itself: Other DNA sequences from this sample encode an identical CDR3 as well. This sequence joins TRBV9 and TRBJ1-2; D may be TRBD1 (6 bases). V lost 4 bases to trimming and J lost 2 bases, with 9 bases between them. The CDR3 spans 13 residues. Germline loops: CDR1 SGDLS, CDR2 YYNGEE. For the CDR3, the DNA is TGTGCCAGCAGCCCTGGACAGAACTATGGCTACACCTTC. Translated, it gives CASSPGQNYGYTF.

The J gene is TRBJ1-6, the V gene TRBV6-5; TRBD1 aligns across 7 bases. V lost 7 bases to trimming and J lost 9 bases; unmatched junction nucleotides: 6. The germline V gene has CDR1 MNHEY and CDR2 SVGAGI. The CDR3 has 13 residues. The CDR3 loop reads CASNQGEASPLHF. The CDR3 bases are TGTGCCAGCAACCAGGGGGAGGCTTCACCCCTCCACTTT.

J is TRBJ2-2 and V is TRBV28; 10 bases are shared with TRBD1. This CDR3 is 15 amino acids long. The germline V gene has CDR1 MDHEN and CDR2 SYDVKM. J lost 6 bases, V lost 3 bases, and 4 bases had no gene match. CDR3: CASSLTGGASGELFF. CDR3 DNA: TGTGCCAGCAGTTTGACAGGGGGCGCGTCCGGGGAGCTGTTTTTT.

The chain recombines TRBV5-1 with TRBJ2-2; 11 nucleotides align to TRBD1. CDR1 is SGHRS, CDR2 YFSETQ, per germline. The V gene end was trimmed by 3 bases and the J gene end by 4 bases; junction bases not matched to a gene: 5. The CDR3 totals 16 residues. This CDR3 is CASSSGQGVGTGELFF. As DNA, the CDR3 is TGCGCCAGCAGCTCGGGACAGGGGGTAGGCACCGGGGAGCTGTTTTTT.

The CDR3 protein is CAWSVGRAYNEQFF. CDR3 bases: TGTGCCTGGAGTGTTGGGAGGGCCTACAATGAGCAGTTCTTC. V usage is TRBV30 and J usage is TRBJ2-1; 7 bases agree with TRBD2. This CDR3 region has 14 residues. The J segment lost 2 bases and the V segment lost 0 bases, leaving 1 base of the junction unmatched. Germline V gene data show CDR1 as GTSNPN and CDR2 as SVGIG (reference sequence).

The V and J genes are TRBV7-9 and TRBJ1-5, with D tentatively TRBD1 (6 bases). Trimming stripped 5 bases from V and 4 bases from J, with 12 bases between. Germline values: CDR1 SEHNR, CDR2 FQNEAQ (reference sequence). The CDR3 contains 14 residues. The CDR3 loop reads CASSNLTGNQPQHF. The CDR3 DNA reads as TGTGCCAGCAGCAACTTAACAGGGAATCAGCCCCAGCATTTT.

The chain links TRBV5-1 to TRBJ2-1, with D tentatively TRBD2 (5 bases). In germline, CDR1 is SGHRS, CDR2 YFSETQ. The CDR3 is made up of 16 amino acids. The V and J ends lost 0 bases and 0 bases respectively, with 10 bases between them. This CDR3 is CASSLEAASSYNEQFF. In DNA form, the CDR3 reads TGCGCCAGCAGCTTGGAAGCGGCCTCCTCCTACAATGAGCAGTTCTTC.

The chain has TRBV3-1 (or the pseudogene TRBV3-2) and TRBJ1-3, with 7 nucleotides matching TRBD1. The trim removed 5 bases at V and 4 bases at J, leaving 8 bases unmatched. Germline CDR1 is LGHDT and CDR2 is YNNKEL (reference sequence). This CDR3 is 15 amino acids long. The CDR3 loop reads CASSYLGRGGNTIYF. CDR3 sequence (DNA): TGTGCCAGCAGCTACTTGGGCAGGGGGGGAAACACCATATATTTT.

This clone was observed at least ten times. In DNA, the CDR3 is TGTGCCAGCAGGGCAAAGGCGGGAGATGAGCAGTTCTTC. Its protein product is CASRAKAGDEQFF. V gene TRBV21-1 combines with J gene TRBJ2-1; the table's D call TRBD2 went unverified against the DNA. TRBV21-1 is assigned pseudogene status. The CDR3 is 13 residues long.

This rearrangement joins TRBV19 to TRBJ1-4; the match to TRBD1 covers 7 bases. The CDR3 runs 15 residues. Per germline, CDR1 LNHDA and CDR2 SQIVND (reference sequence). After removal of 3 bases from V and 8 bases from J, the junction contained 9 bases not matched to a gene. The CDR3 coding sequence is TGTGCCAGTAGTATCAAGGCGGGACAGACCGAAAAACTGTTTTTT. Translating it yields CASSIKAGQTEKLFF. Full variable domain (remainder filled in from reference TRBV19 and TRBJ1-4): DGGITQSPKYLFRKEGQNVTLSCEQNLNHDAMYWYRQDPGQGLRLIYYSQIVNDFQKGDIAEGYSVSREKKESFPLTVTSAQKNPTAFYLCASSIKAGQTEKLFFGSGTQLSVL.

J is TRBJ2-1 and V is TRBV11-1; 10 nucleotides line up with TRBD2. The ends lost 5 bases at V and 7 bases at J; junction bases unmatched: 8. The CDR3 has 15 residues. Looked up from germline, CDR1 is SGHAT and CDR2 is FQDESV (reference sequence). This chain's CDR3 is CASSRRAGGPNEQFF. The CDR3 bases are TGTGCCAGCAGCAGACGAGCGGGAGGGCCAAATGAGCAGTTCTTC.

The sample holds one count of this clone. The chain links TRBV7-9 to TRBJ2-7; 12 bases are shared with TRBD2. The CDR3 loop spans 18 amino acids. Germline V gene sequence: CDR1 SEHNR, CDR2 FQNEAQ (reference sequence). Trimming cost V 2 bases and J 3 bases; bases outside gene matches: 11. This chain's CDR3 is CASSLFGGWTSGIYEQYF. The CDR3 DNA is TGTGCCAGCAGCTTATTCGGGGGCTGGACTAGCGGGATCTACGAGCAGTACTTC.

This rearrangement joins TRBV4-1 to TRBJ2-1; the D gene is possibly TRBD2 (6 bases). Germline CDR1 is MGHRA and CDR2 is YSYEKL. Trimming removed 1 base from V and 7 bases from J, with 14 bases in between. The CDR3 extends over 15 amino acids. The CDR3 here is CASSQAREITNEQFF. The DNA of the CDR3 is TGCGCCAGCAGCCAAGCACGGGAGATTACGAATGAGCAGTTCTTC.

The CDR3 DNA sequence: TGTGCCAGCAGCTTAGGAACTAGGCAGCAAGAGACCCAGTACTTC. It encodes CASSLGTRQQETQYF. The chain has TRBV7-9 and TRBJ2-5; D may be TRBD2 (5 bases). CDR3 length: 15 amino acids. Deletions cut 1 base from V and 2 bases from J, with 11 bases between. Germline V CDR1 and CDR2: SEHNR, FQNEAQ (reference sequence).

The chain combines TRBV12-2 with TRBJ1-2; the table's D call of TRBD1 was not tested on the DNA. TRBV12-2 constitutes a pseudogene. The CDR3 consists of 14 residues. The CDR3 protein is CASRDRVYDYGYTF. The CDR3, as DNA: TGTGCAAGTCGCGACAGGGTTTATGACTATGGCTACACCTTC.

The gene calls are TRBV27 and TRBJ2-6; 10 positions agree with TRBD1. Losses at the gene ends were 5 bases for V and 0 bases for J; bases not matched to a gene: 7. Germline CDR1 reads MNHEY; CDR2 reads SMNVEV (reference sequence). The CDR3 totals 18 residues. The CDR3 bases are TGTGCCAGCAGTGCCCGACAGGGGGCCTTCTCTGGGGCCAACGTCCTGACTTTC. The encoded protein is CASSARQGAFSGANVLTF.

The V call is TRBV4-1, the J call TRBJ2-1; 11 nucleotides align to TRBD2. Germline CDR1 MGHRA, CDR2 YSYEKL. The CDR3 sequence is 15 residues long. V shed 4 bases and J 8 bases; nucleotides not matched to a gene: 7. CDR3 sequence: CASSPVAGGPDEQFF. In DNA form, the CDR3 reads TGCGCCAGCAGCCCCGTAGCGGGAGGGCCTGATGAGCAGTTCTTC.

V is TRBV5-1 and J is TRBJ2-3; D is perhaps TRBD1 (6 bases). The V gene lost 0 bases and the J gene lost 0 bases, with 11 bases spanning the gap. Germline CDR1 SGHRS, CDR2 YFSETQ. CDR3 length: 16 amino acids. The CDR3 DNA reads TGCGCCAGCAGCTTGGCAGTTACAGGGAGCACAGATACGCAGTATTTT. It is translated as CASSLAVTGSTDTQYF.